The 17 T cell receptor beta chains below all came from one sample that was sequenced in a study of T cell responses to AZD1222 COVID-19 vaccine. Sequencing used immunoSEQ multiplex PCR; TCRdb keeps in-frame clones, though not all of them. The data show approximately 150,000 clones, 89% seen once. Sequenced material: peripheral blood, taken on day 0 of AZD1222 vaccination. All receptors derive from an adult in good health.

The chain links TRBV3-1 (or the pseudogene TRBV3-2) to TRBJ2-1; TRBD2 might be the D (5 bases). V was shortened by 4 bases and J by 3 bases, with 10 bases between the two germline ends. Per germline, CDR1 LGHDT and CDR2 YNNKEL (reference sequence). This CDR3 is built from 14 residues. The CDR3 DNA is TGTGCCAGCAGCCTAAGCGGTGACTACAATGAGCAGTTCTTC. The encoded protein is CASSLSGDYNEQFF.

The chain couples TRBV29-1 to TRBJ2-2; 7 bases line up with TRBD2. CDR3 size: 14 residues. Germline trimming cut 5 bases from V and 5 bases from J; bases unmatched to any gene: 8. Looked up from germline, CDR1 is SQVTM and CDR2 is ANQGSEA. For the CDR3, the DNA is TGCAGCGTTCCAGGACTAGTGTCAACCGGGGAGCTGTTTTTT. Its translation: CSVPGLVSTGELFF.

The sample holds many counts of this clone. The chain recombines TRBV4-1 with TRBJ2-1; a weak D match, TRBD2 (7 bases). Germline lookup yields CDR1 MGHRA and CDR2 YSYEKL. The CDR3 covers 16 residues. Trimming shortened V by 2 bases and J by 5 bases, and 16 bases separated the two germline ends. Here the CDR3 reads CASSQSWGGRDNEQFF. The DNA of the CDR3 is TGCGCCAGCAGCCAATCGTGGGGGGGCCGAGACAATGAGCAGTTCTTC.

The J gene is TRBJ1-4, the V gene TRBV11-2; D remains ambiguous. The length of the CDR3 is 17 residues. Between the trimmed V and J ends, which lost 1 base and 0 bases, there was a span of 12 bases. Germline-derived CDR1 and CDR2 are SGHAT and FQNNGV. For the CDR3, the DNA is TGTGCCAGCAGCTTAGGACGAACATATGCAACTAATGAAAAACTGTTTTTT. It encodes CASSLGRTYATNEKLFF. The whole variable domain, filled in from reference TRBV11-2 and TRBJ1-4, reads EAGVAQSPRYKIIEKRQSVAFWCNPISGHATLYWYQQILGQGPKLLIQFQNNGVVDDSQLPKDRFSAERLKGVDSTLKIQPAKLEDSAVYLCASSLGRTYATNEKLFFGSGTQLSVL.

The chain links TRBV6-6 to TRBJ2-2, with TRBD2 matching over 10 bases. CDR1 and CDR2 from the germline V gene are MNHNY and SVGAGI (reference sequence). This CDR3 has 17 amino acids. After removal of 5 bases from V and 4 bases from J, the junction contained 10 bases not matched to a gene. The CDR3 DNA is TGTGCCAGCAGTCGTAATAGCGGGAGGCCGGCCACCGGGGAGCTGTTTTTT. This sequence encodes CASSRNSGRPATGELFF.

The chain has TRBV7-3 and TRBJ2-1, with 12 bases identical to TRBD2. The junction had 16 bases not matched to a gene; V was cut back by 1 base and J by 6 bases. The germline V gene has CDR1 SGHTA and CDR2 FQGTGA. The length of the CDR3 is 20 residues. CDR3 coding DNA: TGTGCCAGCAGCTTAAAAGGTCTAGCGGGAGGGTCCCGAGTCCTCAATGAGCAGTTCTTC. Translation: CASSLKGLAGGSRVLNEQFF.

This clone appeared a single time. The chain joins TRBV5-6 to TRBJ2-1, with a possible D match to TRBD2 (5 bases). Trimming pared 5 bases from V and 10 bases from J, leaving 16 bases between. The germline V gene encodes CDR1 SGHDT and CDR2 YYEEEE. The CDR3 covers 13 residues. DNA for the CDR3: TGTGCCAGCAGAATTATCGGGGATTACGAGCAGTTCTTC. Translated: CASRIIGDYEQFF.

A remark on this clone: A much bigger clone sits one base away, suggesting this may be a read error. The rearrangement joins TRBV6-5 to TRBJ2-5, with TRBD2 matching 13 bases. This CDR3 comprises 15 residues. Germline CDR1 MNHEY, CDR2 SVGAGI. The V segment lost 5 bases and the J segment 5 bases; nucleotides outside the gene matches: 5. The CDR3 DNA reads TGTGCCAGCAGTAAACTAGCGGGGGGGCCGGAGACCCAGTACTTC. As protein: CASSKLAGGPETQYF.

The chain couples TRBV19 to TRBJ1-1; unclear D gene. The germline V gene encodes CDR1 LNHDA and CDR2 SQIVND (reference sequence). V was clipped by 0 bases and J by 4 bases, with 6 bases between them. The CDR3 runs 13 residues. The CDR3 nucleotides read TGTGCCAGTAGTATAGAGGGGATCACTGAAGCTTTCTTT. Translating it yields CASSIEGITEAFF. Drawing the rest from reference TRBV19 and TRBJ1-1, the complete variable domain is DGGITQSPKYLFRKEGQNVTLSCEQNLNHDAMYWYRQDPGQGLRLIYYSQIVNDFQKGDIAEGYSVSREKKESFPLTVTSAQKNPTAFYLCASSIEGITEAFFGQGTRLTVV.

V usage is TRBV6-5 and J usage is TRBJ1-1; D unclear. Germline values: CDR1 MNHEY, CDR2 SVGAGI. V shed 5 bases and J shed 1 base, with 8 bases lying between them. CDR3 size: 13 residues. The CDR3 here is CASSPGWNTEAFF. The CDR3 coding sequence is TGTGCCAGCAGTCCCGGTTGGAACACTGAAGCTTTCTTT.

The V and J genes are TRBV4-2 and TRBJ1-1; no firm D call. CDR3 length: 15 amino acids. Germline V lookup: CDR1 LGHNA, CDR2 YNFKEQ. Trimming cost V 4 bases and J 0 bases, with 12 bases left between them. The CDR3 DNA follows: TGTGCCAGCAGCCCCACCGAGGCAGTGAACACTGAAGCTTTCTTT. This codes for CASSPTEAVNTEAFF.

The chain uses TRBV7-9 and TRBJ2-3, with 7 bases lining up with TRBD2. After removal of 4 bases from V and 2 bases from J, the junction contained 12 bases not matched to a gene. The CDR3 covers 17 residues. Germline V gene lookup returns CDR1 SEHNR and CDR2 FQNEAQ (reference sequence). CDR3 nucleotides: TGTGCCAGCAGCTCATCCCGGCTAGCGGAAATCACAGATACGCAGTATTTT. Translation gives CASSSSRLAEITDTQYF.

This clone showed up just once. This rearrangement joins TRBV28 to TRBJ2-3, with 8 bases identical to TRBD2. V shed 5 bases and J 5 bases; nucleotides not matched to a gene: 12. Per the germline V gene, CDR1 is MDHEN and CDR2 is SYDVKM. CDR3 length equals 16 residues. The CDR3 region is CASSPLGTSLVDTQYF. CDR3 in DNA: TGTGCCAGCAGTCCTCTCGGGACTAGTTTGGTAGATACGCAGTATTTT. Filled out from reference TRBV28 and TRBJ2-3, the complete variable domain reads DVKVTQSSRYLVKRTGEKVFLECVQDMDHENMFWYRQDPGLGLRLIYFSYDVKMKEKGDIPEGYSVSREKKERFSLILESASTNQTSMYLCASSPLGTSLVDTQYFGPGTRLTVL.

The chain is built from TRBV5-6 and TRBJ2-5, with D possibly being TRBD1 (7 bases). Germline CDR1 is SGHDT and CDR2 is YYEEEE. With 1 base removed from V and 1 base from J, the gap between germline ends came to 17 bases. This CDR3 is built from 17 residues. The DNA of the CDR3 is TGTGCCAGCAGCTTGCCTGGCCAGGGGGGTTTCCAAGAGACCCAGTACTTC. Translated, it gives CASSLPGQGGFQETQYF.

The V call is TRBV6-4, the J call TRBJ2-2; tentative D call: TRBD2 (6 bases). The CDR3 is 14 amino acids. In germline, CDR1 is MRHNA, CDR2 SNTAGT. Between the trimmed V and J ends, which lost 8 bases and 3 bases, there was a span of 13 bases. This CDR3 is CASGLDYYTGELFF. The CDR3 coding sequence is TGTGCCAGCGGACTGGACTATTACACCGGGGAGCTGTTTTTT.

V and J are TRBV5-4 and TRBJ1-1; D gene ambiguous. V was cut by 0 bases and J by 3 bases, with 12 bases left in between. CDR1 is SGHNT and CDR2 is YYREEE in the germline V gene (reference sequence). The CDR3 extends over 15 amino acids. The CDR3 DNA follows: TGTGCCAGCAGCTTGGATTTTAGGGAGGACACTGAAGCTTTCTTT. Translation gives CASSLDFREDTEAFF.

In this sample, this clone turned up a few times. The genes are TRBV5-6 and TRBJ1-3, with 8 bases that match TRBD1. This CDR3 region has 17 residues. CDR1 and CDR2 from the germline V gene are SGHDT and YYEEEE. V was pared by 2 bases and J by 0 bases, with 7 bases of the junction left unmatched. The DNA for the CDR3 is TGTGCCAGCAGCTTCGGGCCAACAGGGGGCTCTGGAAACACCATATATTTT. Its translation is CASSFGPTGGSGNTIYF. Complete variable domain (other parts from reference TRBV5-6 and TRBJ1-3): DAGVTQSPTHLIKTRGQQVTLRCSPKSGHDTVSWYQQALGQGPQFIFQYYEEEERQRGNFPDRFSGHQFPNYSSELNVNALLLGDSALYLCASSFGPTGGSGNTIYFGEGSWLTVV.